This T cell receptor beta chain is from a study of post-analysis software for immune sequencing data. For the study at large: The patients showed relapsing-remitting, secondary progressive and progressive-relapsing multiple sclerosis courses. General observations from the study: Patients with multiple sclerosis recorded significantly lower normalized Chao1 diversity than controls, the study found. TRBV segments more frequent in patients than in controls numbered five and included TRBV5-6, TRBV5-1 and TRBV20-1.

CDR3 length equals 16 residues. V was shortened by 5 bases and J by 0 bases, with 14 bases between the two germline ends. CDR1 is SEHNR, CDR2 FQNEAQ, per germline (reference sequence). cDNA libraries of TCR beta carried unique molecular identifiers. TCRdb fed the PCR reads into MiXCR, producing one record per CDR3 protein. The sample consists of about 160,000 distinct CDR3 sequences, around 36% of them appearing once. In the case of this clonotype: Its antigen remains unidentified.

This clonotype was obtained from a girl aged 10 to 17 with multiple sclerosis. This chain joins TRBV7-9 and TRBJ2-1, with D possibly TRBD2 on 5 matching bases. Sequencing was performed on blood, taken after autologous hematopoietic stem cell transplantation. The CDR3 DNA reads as TGTGCCAGCAGCAGACTCGAGGGAAGCTCCTACAATGAGCAGTTCTTC. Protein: CASSRLEGSSYNEQFF.